The 32 T cell receptor beta chains below come from one sample, sequenced in a study of T cells after yellow fever vaccination. TCRdb re-called the 5' RACE reads through MiXCR, storing one row per CDR3 protein. The data show about 300,000 distinct CDR3 sequences, with approximately 10% seen just once and around 3.3% held by the top ten. Sequenced here: CD4+ T cells sorted from PBMCs, sampled 5 days after the yellow fever booster vaccination. These receptors originate from a man between 18 and 35 years old who received the YFV17D yellow fever vaccine.

V and J are TRBV11-2 and TRBJ2-7, with a possible D match to TRBD2 (6 bases). V was shortened by 6 bases and J by 0 bases, with 15 bases between the two germline ends. The CDR3 spans 15 residues. Germline lookup yields CDR1 SGHAT and CDR2 FQNNGV. Here the CDR3 DNA reads TGTGCCAGCAGGTGGAGCGGGCGAAGCTCCTACGAGCAGTACTTC. This gives the protein CASRWSGRSSYEQYF.

The rearrangement uses TRBV7-2 and TRBJ2-1; 8 bases are shared with TRBD1. V shed 1 base and J 3 bases; nucleotides not matched to a gene: 8. The CDR3 runs 17 residues. Germline CDR1 is SGHTA and CDR2 is FQGNSA. In nucleotides, the CDR3 is TGTGCCAGCAGCTTAGAAGAGGTCGGGACAGGCTACAATGAGCAGTTCTTC. Protein sequence: CASSLEEVGTGYNEQFF. The whole variable domain, remainder taken from reference TRBV7-2 and TRBJ2-1, is GAGVSQSPSNKVTEKGKDVELRCDPISGHTALYWYRQSLGQGLEFLIYFQGNSAPDKSGLPSDRFSAERTGGSVSTLTIQRTQQEDSAVYLCASSLEEVGTGYNEQFFGPGTRLTVL.

This chain links TRBV7-7 with TRBJ2-1; tentatively, D is TRBD2 (5 bases). There are 13 residues in the CDR3. Per germline, CDR1 SSHAT and CDR2 FNYEAQ (reference sequence). The CDR3 region is CATGGPSYNEQFF. The DNA for the CDR3 is TGTGCTACCGGAGGTCCTTCCTACAATGAGCAGTTCTTC.

This clonotype was observed many times. This chain connects TRBV20-1 to TRBJ1-2, with D possibly matching TRBD1 (5 bases). CDR1 is DFQATT and CDR2 is SNEGSKA in the germline V gene (reference sequence). The CDR3 is 12 residues long. V lost 4 bases to trimming and J lost 7 bases, with 13 bases between them. The CDR3 DNA sequence: TGCAGTGCTACCCCCGGGACCCTTGGCTACACCTTC. This encodes CSATPGTLGYTF.

This clonotype has only a few counts. This chain's CDR3 is CASSEKAANSPLHF. The CDR3 DNA reads as TGCGCCAGCAGTGAGAAGGCAGCCAATTCACCCCTCCACTTT. V gene TRBV10-1 combines with J gene TRBJ1-6; D is uncertain. The CDR3 length is 14 residues. Trimming pared 2 bases from V and 7 bases from J, leaving 9 bases between. CDR1 and CDR2 from the germline V gene are WNHNN and SYGVQD (reference sequence).

The chain recombines TRBV18 with TRBJ2-1; D perhaps matches TRBD2 (6 bases). Germline V gene sequence: CDR1 KGHSH, CDR2 LQKENI. Trimming took off 2 bases at V and 0 bases at J, with 11 bases between the two ends. The CDR3 consists of 16 residues. The CDR3 protein is CASSPGGLSSYNEQFF. CDR3 DNA: TGTGCCAGCTCACCAGGAGGACTAAGCTCCTACAATGAGCAGTTCTTC.

The sample holds a few counts of this clonotype. The V gene is TRBV4-2, the J gene TRBJ2-2, with 15 bases fitting TRBD2. Losses at the gene ends were 4 bases for V and 2 bases for J; bases not matched to a gene: 5. CDR3 length equals 18 residues. Germline CDR1 reads LGHNA; CDR2 reads YNFKEQ. For the CDR3, the DNA is TGTGCCAGCAGCCCCTGGACTAGCGGGGGGGCTAACACCGGGGAGCTGTTTTTT. This codes for CASSPWTSGGANTGELFF.

The chain has TRBV19 and TRBJ2-7; D may be TRBD1 (5 bases). Looked up from germline, CDR1 is LNHDA and CDR2 is SQIVND (reference sequence). The germline V and J ends were trimmed by 2 bases and 2 bases, with 10 bases remaining between them. The CDR3 has 14 residues. The CDR3, as DNA: TGTGCCAGTAGTATAAGTAAAGGGGCCTACGAGCAGTACTTC. Translating it yields CASSISKGAYEQYF. Full variable domain (rest looked up from reference TRBV19 and TRBJ2-7): DGGITQSPKYLFRKEGQNVTLSCEQNLNHDAMYWYRQDPGQGLRLIYYSQIVNDFQKGDIAEGYSVSREKKESFPLTVTSAQKNPTAFYLCASSISKGAYEQYFGPGTRLTVT.

V and J are TRBV11-2 and TRBJ1-2, with D unresolved. Trimming cost V 1 base and J 4 bases, with 16 bases left between them. CDR1 is SGHAT, CDR2 FQNNGV, per germline. This CDR3 has 16 residues. CDR3 coding DNA: TGTGCCAGCAGCTTAGCCCAGACCCGAGTTGGCTATGGCTACACCTTC. Encoded protein: CASSLAQTRVGYGYTF.

The chain couples TRBV28 to TRBJ1-2, with a possible D match to TRBD1 (5 bases). The CDR3 consists of 14 residues. V lost 5 bases and J 4 bases, leaving 14 bases between the germline ends. CDR1 MDHEN and CDR2 SYDVKM come from the germline V gene. CDR3 protein: CASSPPGLSYGYTF. In DNA, the CDR3 is TGTGCCAGCAGTCCACCGGGACTGAGCTATGGCTACACCTTC.

The table lists this clonotype with a few counts. The V call is TRBV28, the J call TRBJ2-7; 8 nucleotides line up with TRBD2. With V trimmed by 8 bases and J by 6 bases, 15 bases remained unmatched. CDR3 length: 15 amino acids. Germline CDR1 reads MDHEN; CDR2 reads SYDVKM. The CDR3 is CASSSLGGGSSEQYV. The CDR3 coding sequence is TGTGCCAGCTCATCCCTTGGCGGGGGGTCTAGCGAGCAGTACGTC.

This clonotype has just a few counts. The CDR3 DNA reads as TGTGCCAGCAGCCTCAGGGGTCCTAGCAATCAGCCCCAGCATTTT. It translates to CASSLRGPSNQPQHF. The chain carries TRBV5-6 and TRBJ1-5; tentatively, D is TRBD1 (6 bases). CDR3 length equals 15 residues. Per the germline V gene, CDR1 is SGHDT and CDR2 is YYEEEE. Between the trimmed V and J ends, which lost 4 bases and 0 bases, there was a span of 11 bases.

This chain joins TRBV12-3 or TRBV12-4 and TRBJ1-3; D ambiguous. Trimming cost V 6 bases and J 1 base, with 16 bases left between them. CDR3 length: 16 amino acids. The CDR3 coding sequence is TGTGCCAGCAGCCTTCGGGAGGGCCGTTCTGGAAACACCATATATTTT. Translation: CASSLREGRSGNTIYF.

This clonotype has a handful of counts. The rearrangement links TRBV5-1 to TRBJ1-2; no reliable D call. The CDR3 consists of 15 residues. Germline CDR1 and CDR2: SGHRS and YFSETQ. V was pared by 2 bases and J by 5 bases, with 16 bases between. CDR3 DNA sequence: TGCGCCAGCAGCTTTGAGGCTTCGACCAAGTATGGCTACACCTTC. It translates to CASSFEASTKYGYTF.

There are a few counts of this clonotype. This sequence joins TRBV7-9 and TRBJ1-1, with 7 bases fitting TRBD1. Per the germline V gene, CDR1 is SEHNR and CDR2 is FQNEAQ (reference sequence). The CDR3 is made up of 16 amino acids. The V segment lost 5 bases and the J segment 1 base; nucleotides outside the gene matches: 10. This CDR3 is CASSPMNQGENTEAFF. In DNA, the CDR3 is TGTGCCAGCAGCCCGATGAATCAGGGGGAGAACACTGAAGCTTTCTTT.

This clonotype was seen repeatedly, ten times or more. The CDR3 is CASSLTWRETQYF. CDR3 in DNA: TGTGCCAGCAGCTTAACTTGGAGAGAGACCCAGTACTTC. V gene TRBV7-3 combines with J gene TRBJ2-5; D not resolved. This CDR3 region has 13 residues. V was trimmed by 0 bases and J by 4 bases, leaving 6 bases between them. Germline V lookup: CDR1 SGHTA, CDR2 FQGTGA. Filled out from reference TRBV7-3 and TRBJ2-5, the complete variable domain reads GAGVSQTPSNKVTEKGKYVELRCDPISGHTALYWYRQSLGQGPEFLIYFQGTGAADDSGLPNDRFFAVRPEGSVSTLKIQRTERGDSAVYLCASSLTWRETQYFGPGTRLLVL.

The CDR3 sequence is CASSQRWTEAFF. The CDR3 bases are TGTGCCAGCAGTCAAAGGTGGACTGAAGCTTTCTTT. The chain uses TRBV6-2 or TRBV6-3 and TRBJ1-1; D is unclear. This CDR3 has 12 residues. V was trimmed by 5 bases and J by 5 bases, leaving 9 bases between them. Per germline, CDR1 MNHEY and CDR2 SVGEGT.

This clonotype was seen a handful of times. The J gene is TRBJ1-4, the V gene TRBV18; D ambiguous. The CDR3 totals 15 residues. Trimming shortened V by 3 bases and J by 8 bases, and 16 bases separated the two germline ends. The germline gives CDR1 KGHSH, CDR2 LQKENI. CDR3 sequence: CASSPGLLEGEKLFF. For the CDR3, the DNA is TGTGCCAGCTCACCTGGCCTCCTCGAAGGGGAAAAACTGTTTTTT.

Many counts were recorded for this clonotype. J is TRBJ2-3 and V is TRBV5-1; 7 bases align to TRBD1. Trimming took 0 bases from V and 3 from J; bases not matched to a gene: 7. This CDR3 comprises 16 residues. The germline gives CDR1 SGHRS, CDR2 YFSETQ. DNA of the CDR3: TGCGCCAGCAGCTTGGGAGTGGGACAGCCTACAGATACGCAGTATTTT. Encoded protein: CASSLGVGQPTDTQYF.

The rearrangement links TRBV6-6 to TRBJ1-1, with a weak D call TRBD1 (6 bases). Germline CDR1 and CDR2: MNHNY and SVGAGI (reference sequence). The CDR3 is 15 residues long. Trimming removed 1 base at V and 3 bases at J, with 12 bases between. The CDR3 loop reads CASSYFHGQYTEAFF. CDR3 DNA sequence: TGTGCCAGCAGTTACTTTCACGGACAGTACACTGAAGCTTTCTTT.

This clonotype was detected only a few times. The genes are TRBV20-1 and TRBJ2-5; either TRBD1 or TRBD2 may fit D (6 bases each). This CDR3 region has 15 residues. V lost 2 bases and J lost 6, with 19 bases in between. The germline gives CDR1 DFQATT, CDR2 SNEGSKA (reference sequence). Written as DNA, the CDR3 is TGCAGTGCTAGACCCCCGGGGGCCCTCGGGAAGACCCAGTACTTC. Protein product: CSARPPGALGKTQYF.

The chain combines TRBV25-1 with TRBJ2-1; 9 nucleotides align to TRBD1. Germline values: CDR1 MGHDK, CDR2 SYGVNS. The V segment lost 10 bases and the J segment 8 bases; nucleotides outside the gene matches: 9. CDR3 length equals 13 residues. The CDR3 region has the DNA TGTGCCACCACGGGACAGGGCGGCGATGAGCAGTTCTTC. It encodes CATTGQGGDEQFF.

The chain combines TRBV7-2 with TRBJ1-2; D is unclear. The CDR3 runs 12 residues. CDR1 is SGHTA, CDR2 FQGNSA, per germline. Trimming left V 2 bases short and J 8 bases short, with 9 bases between. CDR3 sequence (DNA): TGTGCCAGCAGCTTATACCAGAGGGGCTACACCTTC. Translating it yields CASSLYQRGYTF.

The chain employs TRBV19 and TRBJ2-2; maybe TRBD1 (6 bases). The CDR3 sequence is 13 residues long. Germline loops: CDR1 LNHDA, CDR2 SQIVND (reference sequence). With 10 bases removed from V and 5 bases from J, the gap between germline ends came to 14 bases. The DNA for the CDR3 is TGTGCCATCGAGGACAGACCAACCGGGGAGCTGTTTTTT. Translated: CAIEDRPTGELFF.

Only a few counts were recorded for this clonotype. The genes are TRBV5-1 and TRBJ2-1; 11 positions match TRBD1. This CDR3 comprises 15 residues. The germline V gene has CDR1 SGHRS and CDR2 YFSETQ. Trimming removed 4 bases from V and 7 bases from J; junction bases left unmatched: 7. CDR3 in amino acids: CASSLTGTGGNEQFF. The CDR3 nucleotides are TGCGCCAGCAGCCTAACCGGGACAGGGGGGAATGAGCAGTTCTTC.

This clonotype was seen a few times. CDR3 nucleotide sequence: TGTGCCAGCAGTGACTCGACTAGCGGGGGGGATACGCAGTATTTT. As protein: CASSDSTSGGDTQYF. The chain recombines TRBV6-4 with TRBJ2-3; the match to TRBD2 covers 13 bases. Unmatched junction bases numbered 0, after V lost 0 bases and J lost 6 bases. The CDR3 is made up of 15 amino acids. In germline, CDR1 is MRHNA, CDR2 SNTAGT.

In this sample, this clonotype turned up a few times. This chain joins TRBV4-1 and TRBJ2-1; 8 bases are shared with TRBD2. The ends lost 3 bases at V and 0 bases at J; junction bases unmatched: 13. This CDR3 has 19 residues. Germline V gene sequence: CDR1 MGHRA, CDR2 YSYEKL. CDR3 residues: CASSQESESGGSSYNEQFF. CDR3 DNA: TGCGCCAGCAGCCAGGAATCGGAGAGCGGGGGAAGCTCCTACAATGAGCAGTTCTTC.

The chain combines TRBV2 with TRBJ1-6; D uncertain. CDR3 size: 13 residues. Germline assignment: CDR1 SNHLY and CDR2 FYNNEI. The V and J ends lost 4 bases and 10 bases respectively, with 11 bases between them. CDR3 region: CASSAGMGSPLHF. The CDR3, as DNA: TGTGCCAGCAGTGCTGGGATGGGGTCACCCCTCCACTTT.

The chain uses TRBV5-1 and TRBJ2-6, with D unresolved. This CDR3 contains 14 residues. The V gene lost 0 bases and the J gene lost 3 bases, with 4 bases spanning the gap. CDR1 and CDR2 (germline): SGHRS, YFSETQ. CDR3 nucleotides: TGCGCCAGCAGCTTGGATAGTGGGGCCAACGTCCTGACTTTC. This translates into CASSLDSGANVLTF.

This clonotype appeared many times. The V and J genes are TRBV28 and TRBJ1-2; D gene ambiguous. Germline loops: CDR1 MDHEN, CDR2 SYDVKM. CDR3 length: 13 residues. With 6 bases removed from V and 8 bases from J, the gap between germline ends came to 16 bases. The CDR3 nucleotides read TGTGCCAGCAGGCGGGGAGCTTTTTTGGGCTACACCTTC. It yields the protein CASRRGAFLGYTF.

This clonotype has more than one count but fewer than ten. J is TRBJ2-5 and V is TRBV5-1; D perhaps matches TRBD1 (6 bases). The germline CDR1 and CDR2 sequences are SGHRS and YFSETQ. Trimming took off 4 bases at V and 2 bases at J, with 15 bases between the two ends. The CDR3 totals 15 residues. In nucleotides, the CDR3 is TGCGCCAGCAGCAAAGGCAGGGGAACTCAAGAGACCCAGTACTTC. Protein: CASSKGRGTQETQYF. The complete variable domain, with remaining parts taken from reference TRBV5-1 and TRBJ2-5, reads KAGVTQTPRYLIKTRGQQVTLSCSPISGHRSVSWYQQTPGQGLQFLFEYFSETQRNKGNFPGRFSGRQFSNSRSEMNVSTLELGDSALYLCASSKGRGTQETQYFGPGTRLLVL.

In this sample, this clonotype turned up many times. The chain employs TRBV20-1 and TRBJ2-5, with 8 bases identical to TRBD2. Germline CDR1 DFQATT, CDR2 SNEGSKA (reference sequence). The ends lost 7 bases at V and 5 bases at J; junction bases unmatched: 6. The CDR3 sequence is 12 residues long. The CDR3 DNA reads as TGCAGTGTCCCGGGGGGGCTGGAGACCCAGTACTTC. This codes for CSVPGGLETQYF.